The T cell receptor (beta chain) under discussion was sequenced for a study of cytomegalovirus exposure and HLA in healthy donors. General observations from the study: The study flagged about 150 TCR beta chains as cytomegalovirus-associated.

A multiplex PCR was run with 60 Vbeta primers and 13 Jbeta primers. Profiled with immunoSEQ multiplex PCR; TCRdb holds only in-frame clones, not every one. The sample has around 190,000 clones; around 80% are singletons. The CDR3 loop spans 15 amino acids. V dropped 3 bases and J dropped 1; count of bases not matched to a gene: 4. The germline V gene has CDR1 LNHDA and CDR2 SQIVND (reference sequence). Notes on this clone: The antigen is not known.

The sequencing input was PBMCs. The sequence was collected from a girl aged 2 to 10 in good health and CMV-seropositive. This sequence joins TRBV19 and TRBJ2-3; 7 nucleotides align to TRBD2. The CDR3 region is CASSIGGGGTDTQYF. CDR3 DNA: TGTGCCAGTAGTATCGGCGGGGGAGGCACAGATACGCAGTATTTT.